One sample yielded the 26 T cell receptor beta chains listed below, sequenced in a study of shared clonotypes between healthy human individuals. Measured with immunoSEQ multiplex PCR; TCRdb has only the in-frame clones, and not every one. The sample has about 490,000 clones; about 79% are singletons. Sequenced: PBMCs. The source of these receptors is a woman aged 35 to 49 in good health. Some clones in this sample may be carry-over from other donors' samples.

The chain couples TRBV7-8 to TRBJ1-2, with a tentative D call TRBD1 (5 bases). Germline CDR1 reads SGHVS; CDR2 reads FQNEAQ. V was cut by 5 bases and J by 8 bases, with 18 bases left in between. The CDR3 length is 14 residues. This chain's CDR3 is CASSSGGRAQGYTF. DNA of the CDR3: TGTGCCAGCAGCAGCGGGGGGAGGGCGCAAGGCTACACCTTC. The full variable domain, rest sourced from reference TRBV7-8 and TRBJ1-2, is GAGVSQSPRYKVAKRGQDVALRCDPISGHVSLFWYQQALGQGPEFLTYFQNEAQLDKSGLPSDRFFAERPEGSVSTLKIQRTQQEDSAVYLCASSSGGRAQGYTFGSGTRLTVV.

This chain uses TRBV4-2 with TRBJ1-1, with D unclear. The CDR3 has 13 residues. The germline gives CDR1 LGHNA, CDR2 YNFKEQ. Trimming removed 4 bases from V and 1 base from J, with 7 bases in between. The DNA for the CDR3 is TGTGCCAGCAGCCCCTACAAGAACACTGAAGCTTTCTTT. Residues: CASSPYKNTEAFF.

In regard to this clone: The same CDR3 can be traced to other DNA sequences in this sample. The gene calls are TRBV27 and TRBJ2-7; perhaps TRBD2 as D (5 bases). Looked up from germline, CDR1 is MNHEY and CDR2 is SMNVEV (reference sequence). V lost 5 bases to trimming and J lost 3 bases, with 11 bases between them. This CDR3 comprises 13 residues. CDR3 amino acids: CASSPGRDYEQYF. The CDR3, as DNA: TGTGCCAGCAGTCCCGGACGGGACTACGAGCAGTACTTC.

The genes are TRBV6-5 and TRBJ2-2, with TRBD1 matching over 7 bases. This CDR3 region has 15 residues. V shed 8 bases and J 4 bases; nucleotides not matched to a gene: 10. Germline V CDR1 and CDR2: MNHEY, SVGAGI. CDR3 sequence (DNA): TGTGCCAGCGGACACAGGGGTCGAAGCACCGGGGAGCTGTTTTTT. Translating it yields CASGHRGRSTGELFF.

This chain links TRBV5-4 with TRBJ2-3, with D perhaps matching TRBD2 (6 bases). The CDR3 is 14 amino acids. Germline CDR1 SGHNT, CDR2 YYREEE (reference sequence). V dropped 2 bases and J dropped 2 bases, with 9 bases sitting between them. The CDR3 DNA sequence: TGTGCCAGCAGCTTCGCGGGACTCACAGATACGCAGTATTTT. The encoded protein is CASSFAGLTDTQYF.

The V and J genes are TRBV18 and TRBJ2-5; D remains unclear. The V gene lost 5 bases and the J gene lost 2 bases, with 9 bases spanning the gap. The CDR3 length is 13 residues. Germline-derived CDR1 and CDR2 are KGHSH and LQKENI. Here the CDR3 DNA reads TGTGCCAGCTCAGTGGACCTGCAAGAGACCCAGTACTTC. Its protein product is CASSVDLQETQYF.

This clone was picked up a small number of times. The rearrangement uses TRBV11-3 and TRBJ2-7; D is perhaps TRBD2 (5 bases). The V gene lost 5 bases and the J gene lost 6 bases, with 23 bases spanning the gap. This CDR3 contains 16 residues. From germline, CDR1 is SGHNT and CDR2 YENEEA. The CDR3 DNA reads as TGTGCCAGCAGCGCCAGCCCCGGACTCGTTGGTGGCGAGCAGTACTTC. Its translation is CASSASPGLVGGEQYF.

The chain joins TRBV29-1 to TRBJ2-5; either TRBD1 or TRBD2 may supply D (6 bases each). The V end was cut by 1 base, the J end by 5 bases, with 17 bases between. The CDR3 length is 15 residues. CDR1 is SQVTM and CDR2 is ANQGSEA in the germline V gene. CDR3 sequence reads: CSVEGGALGGETQYF. The CDR3 nucleotides are TGCAGCGTTGAAGGGGGGGCCCTGGGCGGCGAGACCCAGTACTTC.

This chain joins TRBV30 and TRBJ2-1; D is unresolved. Germline V lookup: CDR1 GTSNPN, CDR2 SVGIG (reference sequence). The CDR3 sequence is 11 residues long. V was shortened by 5 bases and J by 2 bases, with 4 bases between the two germline ends. The CDR3 DNA is TGTGCCTGGGGAACCTACAATGAGCAGTTCTTC. Translation gives CAWGTYNEQFF.

Details on this clone: The germline gene is not matched at one end of the junction; a read error may be the cause. This chain links TRBV2 with TRBJ1-2; D gene uncertain. Germline CDR1 reads SNHLY; CDR2 reads FYNNEI. This CDR3 has 15 residues. For the CDR3, the DNA is TGTGCCGGCAGTGAAAGGGCGGCGGAGGTGGGTGGCTACACCTTC. It codes for CAGSERAAEVGGYTF.

The chain is built from TRBV7-2 and TRBJ2-1, with 7 bases identical to TRBD2. Germline V lookup: CDR1 SGHTA, CDR2 FQGNSA. This CDR3 has 14 amino acids. After removal of 6 bases from V and 8 bases from J, the junction contained 10 bases not matched to a gene. CDR3 nucleotides: TGTGCCAGCAGTTCATGGGGGGGAGTCCATGAGCAGTTCTTC. It is translated as CASSSWGGVHEQFF. Using reference TRBV7-2 and TRBJ2-1 for the parts outside the CDR3, the full variable domain is GAGVSQSPSNKVTEKGKDVELRCDPISGHTALYWYRQSLGQGLEFLIYFQGNSAPDKSGLPSDRFSAERTGGSVSTLTIQRTQQEDSAVYLCASSSWGGVHEQFFGPGTRLTVL.

This clone is a singleton in its sample. This chain connects TRBV7-3 to TRBJ2-3, with TRBD1 matching over 7 bases. This CDR3 has 15 residues. In germline, CDR1 is SGHTA, CDR2 FQGTGA. The junction had 7 bases not matched to a gene; V was cut back by 5 bases and J by 2 bases. The CDR3 loop is CASSPTGINTDTQYF. The CDR3 DNA sequence: TGTGCCAGCAGCCCGACAGGGATAAACACAGATACGCAGTATTTT.

The chain carries TRBV5-1 and TRBJ2-2, with 9 bases identical to TRBD2. This CDR3 region has 14 residues. V shed 2 bases and J 5 bases; nucleotides not matched to a gene: 1. In germline, CDR1 is SGHRS, CDR2 YFSETQ. The CDR3, as DNA: TGCGCCAGCAGCTTTACTAGCGGGACCGGGGAGCTGTTTTTT. It codes for CASSFTSGTGELFF.

The CDR3 nucleotides are TGTGCCAGCAGTCGGACAGGGCTGGACTATGGCTACACCTTC. Protein product: CASSRTGLDYGYTF. V gene TRBV6-5 combines with J gene TRBJ1-2, with 8 bases fitting TRBD1. From germline, CDR1 is MNHEY and CDR2 SVGAGI. The junction had 5 bases not matched to a gene; V was cut back by 5 bases and J by 3 bases. The CDR3 runs to 14 residues.

For this clone: Other DNA sequences in the same sample also yield this CDR3. This chain links TRBV18 with TRBJ2-1, with 10 bases identical to TRBD1. The CDR3 is 13 amino acids. V lost 3 bases to trimming and J lost 7 bases; unmatched junction nucleotides: 0. From germline, CDR1 is KGHSH and CDR2 LQKENI. The CDR3 bases are TGTGCCAGCTCACCGGACAGGGGGAATGAGCAGTTCTTC. Translating gives CASSPDRGNEQFF.

This clone was picked up one time. A read error is the likely source, as a far larger clone sits one nucleotide away. This chain joins TRBV7-9 and TRBJ2-4, with unresolved D. The CDR3 consists of 14 residues. Germline lookup yields CDR1 SEHNR and CDR2 FQNEAQ (reference sequence). CDR3 DNA sequence: TGTGCCTGCAGCTTAACGGCGGCCAAAAACATTCAGTACTTC. Translated, it gives CACSLTAAKNIQYF.

The chain combines TRBV9 with TRBJ2-2; the match to TRBD2 covers 7 bases. Trimming at V came to 4 bases and at J to 6 bases, leaving 18 bases not matched to a gene. From germline, CDR1 is SGDLS and CDR2 YYNGEE. The CDR3 loop spans 18 amino acids. This CDR3 is CASSPALARVGGAGELFF. CDR3 in DNA: TGTGCCAGCAGCCCCGCGCTAGCGCGAGTGGGAGGGGCCGGGGAGCTGTTTTTT.

The chain has TRBV28 and TRBJ2-3; 7 bases match TRBD2. Germline V CDR1 and CDR2: MDHEN, SYDVKM. This CDR3 has 15 amino acids. The ends lost 4 bases at V and 2 bases at J; junction bases unmatched: 6. This chain's CDR3 is CASSSVLAHTDTQYF. The CDR3 nucleotides are TGTGCCAGCAGTTCGGTACTAGCGCACACAGATACGCAGTATTTT.

The V call is TRBV7-2, the J call TRBJ1-5; D unclear. CDR1 and CDR2 from the germline V gene are SGHTA and FQGNSA. The length of the CDR3 is 15 residues. Trimming removed 7 bases at V and 5 bases at J, with 18 bases between. The chain's CDR3 is CASTLGVQVDQPQHF. In DNA form, the CDR3 reads TGTGCCAGCACCCTCGGCGTGCAGGTGGATCAGCCCCAGCATTTT. Full variable domain (remainder filled in from reference TRBV7-2 and TRBJ1-5): GAGVSQSPSNKVTEKGKDVELRCDPISGHTALYWYRQSLGQGLEFLIYFQGNSAPDKSGLPSDRFSAERTGGSVSTLTIQRTQQEDSAVYLCASTLGVQVDQPQHFGDGTRLSIL.

The chain has TRBV10-3 and TRBJ2-5; a weak D match, TRBD1 (6 bases). Gene TRBJ2-7 matches the end of the DNA better, so the J call may be wrong. The CDR3 covers 12 residues. Germline V gives CDR1 ENHRY, CDR2 SYGVKD. The CDR3 DNA is TGTGCCACCATGGACAGCTCCTACGAGCAGTACTTC. This codes for CATMDSSYEQYF.

Regarding this clone: One base away lies a much larger clone, so this may be a sequencing read error. The chain has TRBV6-5 and TRBJ2-6; TRBD1 agrees at 8 bases. Germline V gives CDR1 MNHEY, CDR2 SVGAGI. The CDR3 totals 15 residues. V lost 5 bases to trimming and J lost 2 bases; unmatched junction nucleotides: 2. The CDR3 spells CASSPQGAGANVLTF. The CDR3, as DNA: TGTGCCAGCAGTCCACAGGGGGCTGGGGCCAACGTCCTGACTTTC.

This clone was counted between two and nine times. The V call is TRBV6-5, the J call TRBJ2-7, with 7 bases that match TRBD1. The trim removed 10 bases at V and 3 bases at J, leaving 9 bases unmatched. The CDR3 length is 13 residues. CDR1 MNHEY and CDR2 SVGAGI come from the germline V gene. The CDR3 DNA is TGTGCCACAGCGGAAGGGACAGACTACGAGCAGTACTTC. The encoded protein is CATAEGTDYEQYF.

The chain links TRBV5-8 to TRBJ2-3, with 8 bases identical to TRBD1. CDR3 length: 14 amino acids. With 3 bases clipped from V and 2 bases from J, the junction kept 2 bases outside the gene matches. Germline-derived CDR1 and CDR2 are SGHTS and YDEGEE. The CDR3 sequence: CASSYRGVTDTQYF. The CDR3 DNA is TGTGCCAGCAGCTACAGGGGGGTCACAGATACGCAGTATTTT.

CDR3 DNA sequence: TGTGCCAGCAGCCCTACAGGGGTGGATTCCTACGAGCAGTACTTC. As protein: CASSPTGVDSYEQYF. This sequence joins TRBV7-9 and TRBJ2-7, with 7 bases that match TRBD1. Germline-derived CDR1 and CDR2 are SEHNR and FQNEAQ (reference sequence). This CDR3 has 15 residues. Trimming took 5 bases from V and 1 from J; bases not matched to a gene: 8.

This rearrangement joins TRBV13 to TRBJ2-7; 11 bases match TRBD2. Trimming removed 7 bases from V and 0 bases from J; junction bases left unmatched: 8. Germline V gives CDR1 PRHDT, CDR2 FYEKMQ (reference sequence). The CDR3 runs to 16 residues. The DNA for the CDR3 is TGTGCCAGCACCGCAACCGGGACTAGCGGCTCCTACGAGCAGTACTTC. It encodes CASTATGTSGSYEQYF.

This clone was counted a few times. The rearrangement joins TRBV18 to TRBJ2-3; 7 positions agree with TRBD2. V shed 3 bases and J 4 bases; nucleotides not matched to a gene: 10. Germline V lookup: CDR1 KGHSH, CDR2 LQKENI. CDR3 length: 16 amino acids. The CDR3 sequence: CASSPSLWGGADTQYF. Written as DNA, the CDR3 is TGTGCCAGCTCACCTTCCCTCTGGGGAGGGGCAGATACGCAGTATTTT. The variable domain in full, completed from reference TRBV18 and TRBJ2-3, reads NAGVMQNPRHLVRRRGQEARLRCSPMKGHSHVYWYRQLPEEGLKFMVYLQKENIIDESGMPKERFSAEFPKEGPSILRIQQVVRGDSAAYFCASSPSLWGGADTQYFGPGTRLTVL.